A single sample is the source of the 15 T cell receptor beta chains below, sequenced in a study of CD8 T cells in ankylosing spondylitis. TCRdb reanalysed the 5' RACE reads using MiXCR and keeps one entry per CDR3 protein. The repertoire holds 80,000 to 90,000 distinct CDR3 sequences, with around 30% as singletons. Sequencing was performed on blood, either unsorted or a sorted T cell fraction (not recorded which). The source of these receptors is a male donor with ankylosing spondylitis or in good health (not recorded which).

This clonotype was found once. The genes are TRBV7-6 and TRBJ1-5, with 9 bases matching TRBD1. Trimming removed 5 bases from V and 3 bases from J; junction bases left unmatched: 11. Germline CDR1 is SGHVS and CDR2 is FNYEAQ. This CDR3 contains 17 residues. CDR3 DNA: TGTGCCAGCAGCCCAGGCTTCAGGACAGGGGCCAATCAGCCCCAGCATTTT. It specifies CASSPGFRTGANQPQHF.

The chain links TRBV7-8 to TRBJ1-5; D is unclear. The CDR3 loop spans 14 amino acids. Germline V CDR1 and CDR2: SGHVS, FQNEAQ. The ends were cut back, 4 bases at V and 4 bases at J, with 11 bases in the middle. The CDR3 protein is CASSSSSGNQPQHF. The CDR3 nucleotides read TGTGCCAGCAGCTCATCGTCGGGGAATCAGCCCCAGCATTTT.

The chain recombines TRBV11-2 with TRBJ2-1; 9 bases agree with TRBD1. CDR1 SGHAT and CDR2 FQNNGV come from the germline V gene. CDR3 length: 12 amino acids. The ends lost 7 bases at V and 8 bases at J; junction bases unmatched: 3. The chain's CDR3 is CASTGTGYEQFF. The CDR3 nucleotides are TGTGCCAGCACCGGGACAGGGTATGAGCAGTTCTTC.

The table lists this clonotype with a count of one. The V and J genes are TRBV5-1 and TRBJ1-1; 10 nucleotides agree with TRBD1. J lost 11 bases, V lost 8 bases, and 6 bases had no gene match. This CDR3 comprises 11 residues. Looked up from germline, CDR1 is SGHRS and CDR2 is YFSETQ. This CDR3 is CASYDRGLAFF. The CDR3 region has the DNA TGCGCCAGTTACGACAGGGGGCTTGCTTTCTTT.

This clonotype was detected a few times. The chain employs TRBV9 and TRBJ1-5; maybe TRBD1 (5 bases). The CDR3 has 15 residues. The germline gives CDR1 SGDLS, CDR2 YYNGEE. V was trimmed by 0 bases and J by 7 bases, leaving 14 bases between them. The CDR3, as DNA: TGTGCCAGCAGCGTAGGTTCGGGGGTGGGGCAGCCCCAGCATTTT. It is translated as CASSVGSGVGQPQHF.

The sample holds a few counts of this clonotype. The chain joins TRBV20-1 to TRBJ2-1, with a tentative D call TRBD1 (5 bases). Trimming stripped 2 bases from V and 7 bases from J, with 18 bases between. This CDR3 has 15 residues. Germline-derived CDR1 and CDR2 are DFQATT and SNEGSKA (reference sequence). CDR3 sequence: CSARRTSSYQNEQFF. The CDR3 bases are TGCAGTGCTAGAAGGACATCCTCATACCAGAATGAGCAGTTCTTC.

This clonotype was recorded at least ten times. The CDR3 here is CASSNLGLAGYEQYF. The CDR3 coding sequence is TGTGCCAGCAGCAATCTGGGACTAGCGGGCTACGAGCAGTACTTC. V is TRBV5-5 and J is TRBJ2-7, with 12 nucleotides matching TRBD2. After removal of 4 bases from V and 3 bases from J, the junction contained 5 bases not matched to a gene. Germline V gives CDR1 SGHKS, CDR2 YYEKEE (reference sequence). The CDR3 covers 15 residues.

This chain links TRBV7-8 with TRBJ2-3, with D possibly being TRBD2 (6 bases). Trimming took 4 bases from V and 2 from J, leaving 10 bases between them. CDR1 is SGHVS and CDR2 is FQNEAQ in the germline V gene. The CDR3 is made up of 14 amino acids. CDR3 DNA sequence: TGTGCCAGCAGCTCGTGGACTAACACAGATACGCAGTATTTT. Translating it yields CASSSWTNTDTQYF.

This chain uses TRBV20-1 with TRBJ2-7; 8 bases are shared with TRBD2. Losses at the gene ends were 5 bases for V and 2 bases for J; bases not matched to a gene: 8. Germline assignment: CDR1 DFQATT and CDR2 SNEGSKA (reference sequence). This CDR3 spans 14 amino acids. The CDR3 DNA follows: TGCAGTGCTGACCCTCGAGCGGGAGCCTACGAGCAGTACGTC. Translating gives CSADPRAGAYEQYV.

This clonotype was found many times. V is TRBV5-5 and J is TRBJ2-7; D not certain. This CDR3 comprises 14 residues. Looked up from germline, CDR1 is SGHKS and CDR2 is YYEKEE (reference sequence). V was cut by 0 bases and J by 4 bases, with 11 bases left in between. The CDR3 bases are TGTGCCAGCAGCTTGGACATGAGGATTTACGAGCAGTACGTC. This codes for CASSLDMRIYEQYV.

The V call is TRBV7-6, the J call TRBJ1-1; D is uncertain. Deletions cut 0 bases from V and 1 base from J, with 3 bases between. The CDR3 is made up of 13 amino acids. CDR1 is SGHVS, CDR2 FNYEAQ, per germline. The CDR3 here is CASSLAANTEAFF. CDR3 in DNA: TGTGCCAGCAGCTTAGCAGCGAACACTGAAGCTTTCTTT.

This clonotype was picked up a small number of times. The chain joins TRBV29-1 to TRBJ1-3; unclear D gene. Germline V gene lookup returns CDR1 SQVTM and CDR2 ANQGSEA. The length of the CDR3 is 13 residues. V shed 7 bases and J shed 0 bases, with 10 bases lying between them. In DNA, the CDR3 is TGCAGCGCCCAAAGTTTCTCTGGAAACACCATATATTTT. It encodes CSAQSFSGNTIYF.

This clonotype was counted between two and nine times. The CDR3 spells CASANGDYKFGEQFF. DNA for the CDR3: TGTGCCAGCGCGAACGGGGACTATAAGTTTGGTGAGCAGTTCTTC. This chain joins TRBV7-9 and TRBJ2-1; 7 bases agree with TRBD2. CDR1 is SEHNR and CDR2 is FQNEAQ in the germline V gene (reference sequence). V shed 8 bases, J shed 9 bases, and the junction held 16 bases outside the gene matches. CDR3 size: 15 residues.

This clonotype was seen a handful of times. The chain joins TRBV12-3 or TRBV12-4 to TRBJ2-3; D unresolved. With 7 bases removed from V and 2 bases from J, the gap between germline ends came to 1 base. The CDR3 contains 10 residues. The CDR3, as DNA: TGTGCCAGCACCACAGATACGCAGTATTTT. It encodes CASTTDTQYF.

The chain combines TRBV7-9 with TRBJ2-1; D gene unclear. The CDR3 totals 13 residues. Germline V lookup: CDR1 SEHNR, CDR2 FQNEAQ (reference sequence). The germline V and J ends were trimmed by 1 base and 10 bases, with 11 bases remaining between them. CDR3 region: CASSLVLATEQFF. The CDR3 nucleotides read TGTGCCAGCAGCTTAGTACTGGCGACCGAGCAGTTCTTC.